The clone carrying this TCR beta chain has just one count. What it recognizes is unknown. This specimen belongs to a study of OX40 agonist ivuxolimab in advanced cancers. The overall study: Patients were roughly 81% male with ages roughly 23 to 90, mean 60. Study observations and caveats: Clonal expansion by week 6 occurred in CD4+ and CD8+ blood T cells (at 0.1 to 3.0 mg/kg).

V was trimmed by 3 bases and J by 0 bases, leaving 30 bases between them. The CDR3 contains 21 residues. CDR1 and CDR2 (germline): GTSNPN, SVGIG (reference sequence). Only in-frame clones appear in the TCRdb table, and some are missing; sequencing was by immunoSEQ multiplex PCR. The data show more than 20,000 clones, around 90% seen once. This clonotype originated in an adult with an advanced solid tumor such as melanoma, head and neck, liver or kidney cancer. The chain links TRBV30 to TRBJ1-3; possibly TRBD1 for D (5 bases). The source was CD4+ or CD8+ T cells sorted from blood, collected in a trial of the OX40 agonist ivuxolimab. CDR3 DNA sequence: TGTGCCTGGAGGCCAAAGGGGTTTAATAGACAGTTAACAAGCTCTGGAAACACCATATATTTT. Its translation is CAWRPKGFNRQLTSSGNTIYF.